This TCR beta chain was captured in a study of T cell clonality in common variable immunodeficiency. Study-level results: Common variable immunodeficiency TCR beta sequences reportedly had fewer deletions and N-nucleotide insertions.

Some clones are missing from TCRdb's copy, which holds only in-frame ones; the method was immunoSEQ multiplex PCR. There are about 26,000 clones in the sample, none observed a single time. CDR3 size: 16 residues. The germline CDR1 and CDR2 sequences are SGHRS and YFSETQ. The V and J ends lost 0 bases and 0 bases respectively, with 13 bases between them. Aged 9 to 64 years, CVID subjects averaged about 42 years old. Replacement immunoglobulin had been given to every CVID subject for at least one year. Blood came from CVID subjects not ill and not taking immunomodulatory or immunosuppressive medication. On this clone: Its cognate antigen is unknown. The CDR3 goes on 3 residues after the read ends, and that part is filled in from the germline J gene.

The sample taken for sequencing was peripheral blood mononuclear cells. The rearrangement uses TRBV5-1 and TRBJ2-7, with a weak D call TRBD1 (6 bases). The receptor was derived from a human donor with common variable immunodeficiency. The CDR3 loop reads CASSLVAGDPSYEQYF. The CDR3 DNA, read in part, is TGCGCCAGCAGCTTGGTGGCAGGGGATCCCTCCTACGAG.